This T cell receptor beta chain was sequenced during a study of OX40 agonist ivuxolimab in advanced cancers. Study details: About 42% of patients had received prior checkpoint inhibitor therapy.

V dropped 6 bases and J dropped 1 base, with 12 bases sitting between them. The germline V gene encodes CDR1 GTSNPN and CDR2 SVGIG (reference sequence). This CDR3 spans 13 amino acids. This table comes from immunoSEQ multiplex PCR, and its TCRdb copy is limited to in-frame clones, with some not included. The top ten hold under 15% of the sample, which has some 43,000 clones, around 86% seen once. The input for sequencing was CD4+ or CD8+ T cells sorted from blood, taken in a trial of the OX40 agonist ivuxolimab. The V and J genes are TRBV30 and TRBJ1-2, with D perhaps matching TRBD1 (5 bases). The TCR was taken from an adult with an advanced solid tumor such as melanoma, head and neck, liver or kidney cancer. CDR3 protein: CACEDTLNYGYTF. CDR3 DNA sequence: TGTGCCTGCGAGGACACCCTTAACTATGGCTACACCTTC.